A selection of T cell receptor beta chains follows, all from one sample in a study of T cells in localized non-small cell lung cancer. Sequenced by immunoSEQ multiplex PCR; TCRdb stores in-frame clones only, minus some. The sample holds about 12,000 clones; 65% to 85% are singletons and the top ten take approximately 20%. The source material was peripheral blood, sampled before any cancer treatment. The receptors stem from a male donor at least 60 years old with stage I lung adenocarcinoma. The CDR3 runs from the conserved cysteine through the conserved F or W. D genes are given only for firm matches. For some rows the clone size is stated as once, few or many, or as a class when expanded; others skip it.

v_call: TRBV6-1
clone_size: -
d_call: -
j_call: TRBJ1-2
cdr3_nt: TGTGCCAGCAGTGATCGAGTTGCGCTGAGGGGCTACACCTTC
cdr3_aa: CASSDRVALRGYTF

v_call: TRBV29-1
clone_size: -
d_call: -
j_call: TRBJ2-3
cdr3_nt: TGCAGCGCGGATATGGGGGGCACAGATACGCAGTATTTT
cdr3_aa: CSADMGGTDTQYF

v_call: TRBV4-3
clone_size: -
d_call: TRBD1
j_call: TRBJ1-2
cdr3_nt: TGCGCCAGCAGCCGAGAATCCGGGACAGGGGCAGGTGGGGGAGACACCTTC
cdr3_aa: CASSRESGTGAGGGDTF

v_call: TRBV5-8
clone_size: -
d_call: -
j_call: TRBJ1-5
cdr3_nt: TGTGCCAGCCTCGGACGGTTGGCCTATAGCAATCAGCCCCAGCATTTT
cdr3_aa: CASLGRLAYSNQPQHF

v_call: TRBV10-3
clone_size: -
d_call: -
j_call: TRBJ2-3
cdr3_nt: TGTGCCGCTACTAGCACAGATACGCAGTATTTT
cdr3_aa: CAATSTDTQYF

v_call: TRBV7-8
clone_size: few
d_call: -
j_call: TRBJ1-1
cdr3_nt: TGTGCCAGCAGCTTTACCAGGGGTCGGGGTACTGAAGCTTTCTTT
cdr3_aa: CASSFTRGRGTEAFF

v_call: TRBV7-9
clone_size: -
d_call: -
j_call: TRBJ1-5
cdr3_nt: TGTGCCAGCAGCTTGTCCGGGAATCAGCCCCAGCATTTT
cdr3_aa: CASSLSGNQPQHF

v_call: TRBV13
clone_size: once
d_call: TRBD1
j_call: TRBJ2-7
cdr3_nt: TGTGCCAGCAGCTTAGGCTTGGACAGGGTCTACGAGCAGTACTTC
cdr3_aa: CASSLGLDRVYEQYF

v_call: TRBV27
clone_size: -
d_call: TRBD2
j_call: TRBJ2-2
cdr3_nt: TGTGCCAGCAGTCAATCCGGGACTAAGACCGGGGAGCTGTTTTTT
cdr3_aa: CASSQSGTKTGELFF

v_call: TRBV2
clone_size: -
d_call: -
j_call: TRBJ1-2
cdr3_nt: TGTGCCAGCAGTGAAAACAGGCCCGACTATGGCTACACCTTC
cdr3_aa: CASSENRPDYGYTF

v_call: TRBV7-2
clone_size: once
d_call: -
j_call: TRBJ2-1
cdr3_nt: TGTGCCAGCAGCTTAACGATCGATAGCTACAATGAGCAGTTCTTC
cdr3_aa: CASSLTIDSYNEQFF

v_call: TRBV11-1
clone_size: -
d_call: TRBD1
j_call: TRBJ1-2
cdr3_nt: TGTGCCAGCAGCTTAGTACCGGGACAGGGGGTCGGCTACACCTTC
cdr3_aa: CASSLVPGQGVGYTF

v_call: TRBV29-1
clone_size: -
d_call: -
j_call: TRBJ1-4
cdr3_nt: TGCAGCGTTGAAGTAACGGGGGAAAAACTGTTTTTT
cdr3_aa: CSVEVTGEKLFF

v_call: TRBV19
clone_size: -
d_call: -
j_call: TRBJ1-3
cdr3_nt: TGTGCCAGTAGTTTCAGACAGACCTCTGGAAACACCATATATTTT
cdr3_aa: CASSFRQTSGNTIYF